These 16 T cell receptor beta chains share one sample of origin, sequenced in a study of OX40 agonist ivuxolimab in advanced cancers. Clones were read by immunoSEQ multiplex PCR, and TCRdb kept only the in-frame ones, dropping some. The data contain fewer than 50,000 clones, about nine tenths of them seen just once; the ten biggest clones take up around half. Sequences were derived from CD4+ or CD8+ T cells sorted from blood, sampled in a trial of the OX40 agonist ivuxolimab. The source is an adult with an advanced solid tumor such as melanoma, head and neck, liver or kidney cancer.

This clone has a single count. The chain has TRBV6-1 and TRBJ2-2; unclear D gene. The CDR3 has 15 residues. The V end was cut by 4 bases, the J end by 4 bases, with 13 bases between. Germline CDR1 MNHNS, CDR2 SASEGT. The chain's CDR3 is CASSVGALGTGELFF. The CDR3 DNA is TGTGCCAGCAGTGTAGGCGCGCTGGGCACCGGGGAGCTGTTTTTT.

This clone was counted once. This rearrangement joins TRBV29-1 to TRBJ2-3; D possibly corresponds to TRBD1 (5 bases). V was cut by 4 bases and J by 0 bases, with 11 bases left in between. This CDR3 region has 14 residues. Germline CDR1 SQVTM, CDR2 ANQGSEA. The DNA for the CDR3 is TGCAGCGTTGGCAGGGAACATAGCACAGATACGCAGTATTTT. Translating gives CSVGREHSTDTQYF.

With regard to this clone: A read error may account for a junction end that differs from germline. The J gene is TRBJ2-2, the V gene TRBV5-1; 8 bases align to TRBD1. This CDR3 contains 17 residues. In germline, CDR1 is SGHRS, CDR2 YFSETQ. In DNA form, the CDR3 reads TGCGCCAGCAGCTTGGCCCTAACAGGGGGGAACGCCGGGGAGCTGTTTTTT. Protein product: CASSLALTGGNAGELFF.

The chain combines TRBV5-4 with TRBJ2-3; no definite D call. Germline V gives CDR1 SGHNT, CDR2 YYREEE (reference sequence). V lost 0 bases, J lost 1 base, and 15 bases lay in between. CDR3 size: 17 residues. CDR3 in amino acids: CASSLARGGRGTDTQYF. For the CDR3, the DNA is TGTGCCAGCAGCTTGGCCCGTGGTGGACGGGGCACAGATACGCAGTATTTT.

The V gene is TRBV11-1, the J gene TRBJ2-2; D might be TRBD2 (6 bases). V dropped 6 bases and J dropped 0 bases, with 17 bases sitting between them. The germline CDR1 and CDR2 sequences are SGHAT and FQDESV (reference sequence). The CDR3 runs to 17 residues. Here the CDR3 reads CASSLFGASANTGELFF. Here the CDR3 DNA reads TGTGCCAGCAGTCTCTTCGGGGCTAGCGCGAACACCGGGGAGCTGTTTTTT.

The chain links TRBV15 to TRBJ2-1, with D perhaps TRBD1 or TRBD2 (5 bases each). The CDR3 is made up of 20 amino acids. V dropped 4 bases and J dropped 7 bases, with 32 bases sitting between them. CDR1 is LNHNV, CDR2 YYDKDF, per germline (reference sequence). The CDR3 loop is CATSTTGTSPLPVPHNEQFF. Here the CDR3 DNA reads TGTGCCACCAGCACCACCGGGACCAGCCCTCTCCCGGTCCCGCATAATGAGCAGTTCTTC.

The CDR3 coding sequence is TGTGCCAGCAGCGTAGGGCTAGCGGGGGCTATATTGGGCAATGAGCAGTTCTTC. Protein product: CASSVGLAGAILGNEQFF. The chain uses TRBV9 and TRBJ2-1, with TRBD2 matching over 10 bases. J gave up 6 bases and V 0 bases, and 12 bases lay outside the gene matches. The CDR3 extends over 18 amino acids. Germline V lookup: CDR1 SGDLS, CDR2 YYNGEE.

This chain connects TRBV5-1 to TRBJ2-3; 8 positions agree with TRBD1. The CDR3 sequence is 15 residues long. With 1 base clipped from V and 0 bases from J, the junction kept 1 base outside the gene matches. Germline V gene data show CDR1 as SGHRS and CDR2 as YFSETQ. This CDR3 is CASSLTGGSTDTQYF. CDR3 nucleotide sequence: TGCGCCAGCAGCTTGACAGGGGGGAGCACAGATACGCAGTATTTT.

This chain joins TRBV5-1 and TRBJ2-7, with 8 bases lining up with TRBD1. Losses at the gene ends were 2 bases for V and 2 bases for J; bases not matched to a gene: 6. Germline loops: CDR1 SGHRS, CDR2 YFSETQ. The CDR3 is 15 amino acids. The CDR3 loop reads CASSFTTTGAYEQYF. CDR3 coding DNA: TGCGCCAGCAGCTTCACAACGACAGGGGCCTACGAGCAGTACTTC.

The rearrangement uses TRBV9 and TRBJ2-5; TRBD2 aligns across 9 bases. The V gene's germline CDR1 is SGDLS and CDR2 YYNGEE. V lost 0 bases to trimming and J lost 4 bases; unmatched junction nucleotides: 1. The CDR3 loop spans 14 amino acids. The CDR3: CASSVASGTETQYF. The CDR3 DNA reads as TGTGCCAGCAGCGTAGCTAGCGGGACAGAGACCCAGTACTTC.

The chain couples TRBV10-3 to TRBJ1-1; D uncertain. The germline CDR1 and CDR2 sequences are ENHRY and SYGVKD. The CDR3 spans 13 residues. Trimming removed 5 bases from V and 4 bases from J, with 11 bases in between. Written as DNA, the CDR3 is TGTGCCATCAGTTTTTCAGACACCACTGAAGCTTTCTTT. It yields the protein CAISFSDTTEAFF.

This clone was picked up one time. The chain employs TRBV27 and TRBJ2-7; D remains unclear. CDR3 size: 11 residues. V shed 6 bases and J shed 0 bases, with 3 bases lying between them. Germline values: CDR1 MNHEY, CDR2 SMNVEV (reference sequence). Here the CDR3 reads CASRTSYEQYF. CDR3 in DNA: TGTGCCAGCAGAACCTCCTACGAGCAGTACTTC.

The V and J genes are TRBV29-1 and TRBJ2-1; D is unclear. Trimming shortened V by 3 bases and J by 5 bases, and 5 bases separated the two germline ends. Germline loops: CDR1 SQVTM, CDR2 ANQGSEA. The CDR3 runs to 11 residues. The DNA of the CDR3 is TGCAGCGTTGAGCGCAACAATGAGCAGTTCTTC. Amino acids: CSVERNNEQFF.

This clone turned up a few times. This chain uses TRBV10-3 with TRBJ1-3; 7 nucleotides agree with TRBD1. The J segment lost 4 bases and the V segment lost 2 bases, leaving 5 bases of the junction unmatched. This CDR3 is 15 amino acids long. CDR1 is ENHRY and CDR2 is SYGVKD in the germline V gene. CDR3 sequence reads: CAISEGTVGGNTIYF. The CDR3 DNA is TGTGCCATCAGTGAGGGGACAGTGGGCGGAAACACCATATATTTT.

The chain joins TRBV6-1 to TRBJ1-6; 9 bases match TRBD1. Per germline, CDR1 MNHNS and CDR2 SASEGT. The CDR3 consists of 15 residues. J gave up 7 bases and V 6 bases, and 7 bases lay outside the gene matches. This chain's CDR3 is CASRVGDRENSPLHF. In DNA, the CDR3 is TGTGCCAGCAGGGTGGGGGACAGGGAAAATTCACCCCTCCACTTT.

V is TRBV5-4 and J is TRBJ2-7, with D perhaps matching TRBD2 (6 bases). This CDR3 contains 13 residues. V was pared by 2 bases and J by 4 bases, with 10 bases between. Germline V gives CDR1 SGHNT, CDR2 YYREEE (reference sequence). CDR3 coding DNA: TGTGCCAGCAGCTTCGGGGGAGGATACGAGCAGTACTTC. It translates to CASSFGGGYEQYF.